The present T cell receptor beta chain was sequenced within a study of T cells in Graves' hyperthyroidism and ophthalmopathy (dated by TCRdb to the late 2010s). With respect to the entire study: Peripheral blood was collected at initial diagnosis, before any treatment. TCR V-J signatures able to tell the groups apart were searched for in a discovery cohort of 100 or so patients, of whom approximately 40 had Graves' ophthalmopathy and roughly 57 had stable Graves' hyperthyroidism. Prospective prediction of ophthalmopathy was tested in an independent validation cohort consisting of 18 hyperthyroidism patients and around 16 patients who later progressed to ophthalmopathy. The 90 or so discovery patients were randomly split 7:3 into training and test sets. The study also compared thyroid tissue and blood T-cell repertoires from 6 or 7 Graves' hyperthyroidism patients. Once sampling was done, hyperthyroidism patients were given methimazole at a starting dose of 30 mg daily, whereas ophthalmopathy patients were given high-dose intravenous methylprednisolone. The paper reports TCR Vbeta CDR3 sequencing of 135 peripheral blood samples: some 41 ophthalmopathy, fewer than 80 hyperthyroidism and around 17 progressor patients. Overall results and qualifications from the work: In validation, progression to ophthalmopathy was predicted by the model with roughly 71% sensitivity and just over 72% specificity, a median of approximately 7.1 months before onset. No statistical method was used to fix the sample size in advance, and group allocation was not hidden from the investigators. Ophthalmopathy was separated from stable hyperthyroidism by a 13 V-J signature model, with over 85% sensitivity and roughly 81% specificity obtained in cross-validation and 80%/75% obtained in testing. Most expanded thyroid clonotypes (frequency above 0.001) were also found in blood, which suggests that blood repertoires may mirror thyroid immune responses.

Graves' hyperthyroidism was defined as stable when no progression to ophthalmopathy occurred over 18 months of follow-up. Hyperthyroidism patients were aged 18 to 65 years and newly diagnosed, with disease duration of less than 2 months. Patients with uncontrolled infections, other autoimmune diseases, pregnancy or lactation were excluded. Diagnoses were established on the basis of clinical symptoms, serum thyroxine and TRAb, thyroid ultrasound, and orbital computed tomography. Ficoll-Paque density gradient centrifugation was used to isolate PBMCs from approximately 10 ml of fresh peripheral blood. Trizol reagent was used to extract total RNA, and RNA quality was then checked on an Agilent 2100 Bioanalyzer. As to this clonotype: The antigen this receptor binds is unknown. No much larger clone is present one base from it, and per-base qualities are unavailable.

The TCR beta CDR3 regions were amplified from RNA transcripts. A first-round RT-PCR of the TCR CDR3 used the HTBI primer set with the Qiagen OneStep RT-PCR kit. Libraries were constructed in a second round of multiplex PCR, after which size selection and purification were carried out. Sequencing of the libraries was done on an Illumina HiSeq2000 using paired-end 100 bp reads. On the study's bioinformatics: Raw data were processed with SOAPnuke, discarding reads with adapters, uncalled bases, mean Phred below 15, or no exact constant-primer or identifier match. High-quality paired reads were merged using COPE v1.2.5, and each unique nucleotide sequence was defined as a clonotype. Clonotypes were aligned to IMGT TRBV, TRBD and TRBJ reference segments using MiTCR v1.1. The analysis was restricted to V-J combinations with a frequency above 0.0001, which together covered roughly 99% of the repertoires. A TCS score was defined as the ratio of F50 (clonal expansion) to E x V (chaos), with BLOSUM62-based TCRdist applied between CDR3 peptides within each V-J. Welch's t-statistics and random forest reduced 500 to 550 V-J features to 13, which were used in a naive Bayes classifier (R e1071). The raw public reads went through TCRdb reprocessing: fastp at Q25, MiXCR clone calling, in-frame beta chains kept. A single entry per CDR3 protein holds the most common genes and DNA from its merged rows. The V and J calls follow TCRdb's processing rather than the paper's. The sample yields hundreds of thousands of distinct CDR3 sequences; around 15% were counted once. The top ten constitute about a tenth of the sample.

The germline V gene (reference sequence) gives CDR1 as WNHNN and CDR2 as SYGVQD. Unmatched junction bases come to 6, with V trimmed by 8 bases and J by 3 bases. Including cysteine and phenylalanine, the CDR3 has 14 amino acids. Of the read, only the CDR3 DNA is kept; its 42 bases are in frame from base 1. The source of this sequence is a woman between 18 and 29 years old with Graves' hyperthyroidism. The chain links TRBV10-1 with TRBJ2-3; TRBD2 aligns with 9 central bases. The sequenced sample consisted of blood. The DNA is TGCGCCAGCGGTCCGGGACTAGCTACAGATACGCAGTATTTT. The encoded protein is CASGPGLATDTQYF.